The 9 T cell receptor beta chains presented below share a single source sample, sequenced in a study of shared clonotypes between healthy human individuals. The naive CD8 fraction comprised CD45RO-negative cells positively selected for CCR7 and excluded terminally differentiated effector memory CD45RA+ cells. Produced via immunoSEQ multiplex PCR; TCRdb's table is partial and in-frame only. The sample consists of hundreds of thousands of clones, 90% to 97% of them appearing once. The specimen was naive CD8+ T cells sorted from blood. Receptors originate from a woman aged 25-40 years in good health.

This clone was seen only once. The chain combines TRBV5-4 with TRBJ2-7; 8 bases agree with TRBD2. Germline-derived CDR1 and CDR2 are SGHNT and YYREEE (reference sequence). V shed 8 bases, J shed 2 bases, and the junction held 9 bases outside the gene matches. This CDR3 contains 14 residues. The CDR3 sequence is CASRRASGPYEQYF. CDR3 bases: TGTGCCAGTCGCCGGGCTAGCGGGCCCTACGAGCAGTACTTC.

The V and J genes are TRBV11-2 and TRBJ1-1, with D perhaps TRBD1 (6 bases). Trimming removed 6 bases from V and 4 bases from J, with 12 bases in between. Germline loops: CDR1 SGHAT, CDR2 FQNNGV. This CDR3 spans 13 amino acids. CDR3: CASRYDRTTEAFF. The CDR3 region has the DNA TGTGCCAGCAGATATGACAGGACCACTGAAGCTTTCTTT.

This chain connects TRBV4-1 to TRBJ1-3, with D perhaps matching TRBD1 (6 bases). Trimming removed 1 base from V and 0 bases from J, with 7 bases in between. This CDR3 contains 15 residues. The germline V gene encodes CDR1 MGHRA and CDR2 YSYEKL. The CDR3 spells CASSQGTVSGNTIYF. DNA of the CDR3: TGCGCCAGCAGCCAAGGGACAGTCTCTGGAAACACCATATATTTT.

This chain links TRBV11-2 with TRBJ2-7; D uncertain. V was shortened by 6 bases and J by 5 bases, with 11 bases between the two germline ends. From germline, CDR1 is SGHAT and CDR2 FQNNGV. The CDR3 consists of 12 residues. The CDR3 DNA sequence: TGTGCCAGCAGTTTCGACCCCAACGAGCAGTACTTC. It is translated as CASSFDPNEQYF.

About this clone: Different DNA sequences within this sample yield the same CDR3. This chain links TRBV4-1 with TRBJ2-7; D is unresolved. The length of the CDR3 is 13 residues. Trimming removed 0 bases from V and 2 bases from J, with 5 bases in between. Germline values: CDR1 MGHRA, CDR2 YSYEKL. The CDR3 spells CASSQDRTYEQYF. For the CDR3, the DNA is TGCGCCAGCAGCCAAGATCGTACCTACGAGCAGTACTTC.

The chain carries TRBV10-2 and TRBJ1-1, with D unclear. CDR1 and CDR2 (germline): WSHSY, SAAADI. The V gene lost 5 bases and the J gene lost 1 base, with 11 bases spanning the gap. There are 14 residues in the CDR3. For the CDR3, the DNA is TGCGCCAGCAGTCCCCCTGGGCAGAACACTGAAGCTTTCTTT. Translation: CASSPPGQNTEAFF.

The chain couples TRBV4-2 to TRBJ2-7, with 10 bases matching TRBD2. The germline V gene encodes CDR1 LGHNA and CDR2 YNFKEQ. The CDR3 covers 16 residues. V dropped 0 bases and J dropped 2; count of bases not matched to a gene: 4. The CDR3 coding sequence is TGTGCCAGCAGCCAAGAGCTAGCGGGAGAAACCTACGAGCAGTACTTC. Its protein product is CASSQELAGETYEQYF.

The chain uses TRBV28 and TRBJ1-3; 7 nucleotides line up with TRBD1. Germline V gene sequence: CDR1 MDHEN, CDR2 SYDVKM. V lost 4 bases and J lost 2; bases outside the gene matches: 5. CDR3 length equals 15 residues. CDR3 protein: CASSSTGFTGNTIYF. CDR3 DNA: TGTGCCAGCAGTTCGACAGGGTTTACTGGAAACACCATATATTTT.

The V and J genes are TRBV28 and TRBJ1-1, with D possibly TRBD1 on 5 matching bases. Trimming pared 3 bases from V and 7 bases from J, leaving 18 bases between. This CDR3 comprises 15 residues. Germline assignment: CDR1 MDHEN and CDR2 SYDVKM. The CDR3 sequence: CASSFPSTPGGEAFF. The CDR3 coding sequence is TGTGCCAGCAGTTTCCCCTCCACTCCGGGGGGTGAAGCTTTCTTT.